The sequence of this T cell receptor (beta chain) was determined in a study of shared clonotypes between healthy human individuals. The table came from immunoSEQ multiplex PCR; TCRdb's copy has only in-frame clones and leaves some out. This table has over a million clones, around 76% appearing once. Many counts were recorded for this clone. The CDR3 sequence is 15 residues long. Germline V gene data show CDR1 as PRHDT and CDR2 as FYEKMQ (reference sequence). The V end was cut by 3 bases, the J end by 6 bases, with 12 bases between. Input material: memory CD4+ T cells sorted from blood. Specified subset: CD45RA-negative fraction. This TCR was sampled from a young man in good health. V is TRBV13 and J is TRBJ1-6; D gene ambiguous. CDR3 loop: CASSFRSFSNSPLHF. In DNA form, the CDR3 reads TGTGCCAGCAGCTTCCGTTCTTTCAGTAATTCACCCCTCCACTTT.